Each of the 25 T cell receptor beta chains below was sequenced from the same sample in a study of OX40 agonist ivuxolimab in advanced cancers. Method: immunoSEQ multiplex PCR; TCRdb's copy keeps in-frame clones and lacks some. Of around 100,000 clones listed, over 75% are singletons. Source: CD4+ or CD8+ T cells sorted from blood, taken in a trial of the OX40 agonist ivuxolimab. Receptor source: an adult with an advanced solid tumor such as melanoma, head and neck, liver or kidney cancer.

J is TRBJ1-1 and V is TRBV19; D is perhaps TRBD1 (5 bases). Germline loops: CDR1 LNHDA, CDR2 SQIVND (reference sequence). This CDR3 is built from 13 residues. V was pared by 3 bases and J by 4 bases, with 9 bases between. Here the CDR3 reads CASSIGDVTEAFF. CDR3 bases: TGTGCCAGTAGTATCGGGGACGTCACTGAAGCTTTCTTT.

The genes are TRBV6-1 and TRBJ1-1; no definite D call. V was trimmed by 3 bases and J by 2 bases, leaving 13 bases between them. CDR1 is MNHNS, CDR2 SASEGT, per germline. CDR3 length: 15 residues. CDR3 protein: CASSDLGSSNTEAFF. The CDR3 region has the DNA TGTGCCAGCAGTGATTTGGGCAGCAGTAACACTGAAGCTTTCTTT.

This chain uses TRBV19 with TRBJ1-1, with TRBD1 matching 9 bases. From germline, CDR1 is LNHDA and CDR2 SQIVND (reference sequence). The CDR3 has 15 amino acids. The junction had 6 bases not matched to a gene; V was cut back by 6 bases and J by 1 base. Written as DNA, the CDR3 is TGTGCCAGTAGGAGGGACAGGGCAACGAACACTGAAGCTTTCTTT. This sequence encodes CASRRDRATNTEAFF.

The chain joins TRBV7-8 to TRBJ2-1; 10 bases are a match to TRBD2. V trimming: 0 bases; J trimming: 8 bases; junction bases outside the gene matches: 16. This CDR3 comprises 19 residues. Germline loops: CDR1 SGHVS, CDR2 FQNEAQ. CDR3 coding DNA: TGTGCCAGCAGCTTAGCGCGTATTTGGGCTAGCGGGAGAGGTTATGAGCAGTTCTTC. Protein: CASSLARIWASGRGYEQFF.

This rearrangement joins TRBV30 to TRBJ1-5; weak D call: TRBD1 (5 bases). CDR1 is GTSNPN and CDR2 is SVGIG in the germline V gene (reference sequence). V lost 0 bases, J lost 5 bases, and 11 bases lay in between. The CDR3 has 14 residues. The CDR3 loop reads CAWSVRGRDQPQHF. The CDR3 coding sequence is TGTGCCTGGAGTGTACGGGGCAGGGATCAGCCCCAGCATTTT.

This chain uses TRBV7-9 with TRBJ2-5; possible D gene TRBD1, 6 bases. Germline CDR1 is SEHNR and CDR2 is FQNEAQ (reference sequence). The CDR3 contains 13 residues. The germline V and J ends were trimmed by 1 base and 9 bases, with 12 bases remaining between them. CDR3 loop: CASSLGQASAQYF. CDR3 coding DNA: TGTGCCAGCAGCTTAGGACAGGCTTCGGCCCAGTACTTC.

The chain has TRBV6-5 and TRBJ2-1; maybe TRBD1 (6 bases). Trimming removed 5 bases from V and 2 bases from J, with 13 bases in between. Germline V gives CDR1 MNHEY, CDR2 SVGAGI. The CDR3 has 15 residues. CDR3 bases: TGTGCCAGCAGTCCGGACAGAGCTACCTACAATGAGCAGTTCTTC. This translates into CASSPDRATYNEQFF.

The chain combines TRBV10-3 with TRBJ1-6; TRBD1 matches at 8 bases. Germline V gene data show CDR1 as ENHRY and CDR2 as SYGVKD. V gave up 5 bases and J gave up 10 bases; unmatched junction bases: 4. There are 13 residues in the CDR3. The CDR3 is CAISQTGDSPLHF. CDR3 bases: TGTGCCATCAGTCAGACAGGGGACTCACCCCTCCACTTT.

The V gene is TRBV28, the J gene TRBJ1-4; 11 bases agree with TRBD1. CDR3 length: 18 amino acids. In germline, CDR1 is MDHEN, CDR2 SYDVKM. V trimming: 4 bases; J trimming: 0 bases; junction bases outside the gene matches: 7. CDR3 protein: CASSSPGTGGATNEKLFF. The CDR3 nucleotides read TGTGCCAGCAGTTCCCCCGGGACAGGGGGGGCAACTAATGAAAAACTGTTTTTT.

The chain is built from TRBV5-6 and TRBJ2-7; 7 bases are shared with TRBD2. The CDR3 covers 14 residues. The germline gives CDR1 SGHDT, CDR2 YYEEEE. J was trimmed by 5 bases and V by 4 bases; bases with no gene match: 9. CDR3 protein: CASSIGLVFDEQYF. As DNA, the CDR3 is TGTGCCAGCAGCATAGGACTAGTTTTCGACGAGCAGTACTTC.

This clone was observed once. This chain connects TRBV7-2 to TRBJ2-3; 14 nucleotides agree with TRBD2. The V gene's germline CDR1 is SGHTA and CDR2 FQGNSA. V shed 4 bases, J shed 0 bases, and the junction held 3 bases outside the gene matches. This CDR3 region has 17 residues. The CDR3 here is CASSWGLAGVSTDTQYF. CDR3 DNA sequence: TGTGCCAGCAGCTGGGGACTAGCGGGAGTAAGCACAGATACGCAGTATTTT.

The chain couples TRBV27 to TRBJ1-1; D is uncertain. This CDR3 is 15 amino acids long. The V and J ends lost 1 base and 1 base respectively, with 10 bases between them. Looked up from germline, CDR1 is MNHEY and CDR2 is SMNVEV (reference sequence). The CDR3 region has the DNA TGTGCCAGCAGTTTATATCTACAGCCGAACACTGAAGCTTTCTTT. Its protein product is CASSLYLQPNTEAFF.

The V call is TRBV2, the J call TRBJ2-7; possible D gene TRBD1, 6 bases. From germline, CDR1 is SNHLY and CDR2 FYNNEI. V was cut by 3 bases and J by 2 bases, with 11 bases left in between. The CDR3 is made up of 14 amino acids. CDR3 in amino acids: CASSDRTETYEQYF. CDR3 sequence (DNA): TGTGCCAGCAGTGATCGGACAGAGACCTACGAGCAGTACTTC.

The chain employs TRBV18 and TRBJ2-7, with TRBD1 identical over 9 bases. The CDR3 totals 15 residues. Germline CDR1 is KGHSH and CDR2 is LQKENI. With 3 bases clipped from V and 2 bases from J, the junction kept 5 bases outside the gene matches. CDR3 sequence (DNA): TGTGCCAGCTCACCCTCCGGGACAGGGCCCTACGAGCAGTACTTC. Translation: CASSPSGTGPYEQYF.

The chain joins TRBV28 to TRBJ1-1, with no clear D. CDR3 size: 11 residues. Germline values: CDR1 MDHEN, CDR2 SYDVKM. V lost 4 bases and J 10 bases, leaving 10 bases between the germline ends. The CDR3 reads CASSSREVAFF. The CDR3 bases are TGTGCCAGCAGTTCTCGGGAGGTAGCTTTCTTT.

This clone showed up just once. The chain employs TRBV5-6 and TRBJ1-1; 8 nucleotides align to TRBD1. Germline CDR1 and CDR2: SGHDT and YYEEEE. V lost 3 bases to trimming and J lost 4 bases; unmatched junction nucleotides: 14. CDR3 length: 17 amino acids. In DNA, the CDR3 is TGTGCCAGCAGCTCGCAGGCCCCCACAGGGGGTTTCACTGAAGCTTTCTTT. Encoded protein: CASSSQAPTGGFTEAFF.

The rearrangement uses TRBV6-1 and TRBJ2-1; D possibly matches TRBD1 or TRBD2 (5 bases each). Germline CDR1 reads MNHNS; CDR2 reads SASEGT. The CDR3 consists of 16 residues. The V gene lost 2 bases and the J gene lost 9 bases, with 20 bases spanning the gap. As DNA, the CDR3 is TGTGCCAGCAGTGAATTCCGGCGCACGGGACCTTTTGAGCAGTTCTTC. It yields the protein CASSEFRRTGPFEQFF.

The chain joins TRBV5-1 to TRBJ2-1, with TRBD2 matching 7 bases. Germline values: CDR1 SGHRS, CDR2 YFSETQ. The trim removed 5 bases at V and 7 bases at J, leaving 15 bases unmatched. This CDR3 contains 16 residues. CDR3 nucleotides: TGCGCCAGCAGTCTAGGTGGTTGGGGAGGGTCTAATGAGCAGTTCTTC. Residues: CASSLGGWGGSNEQFF. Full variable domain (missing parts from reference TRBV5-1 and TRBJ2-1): KAGVTQTPRYLIKTRGQQVTLSCSPISGHRSVSWYQQTPGQGLQFLFEYFSETQRNKGNFPGRFSGRQFSNSRSEMNVSTLELGDSALYLCASSLGGWGGSNEQFFGPGTRLTVL.

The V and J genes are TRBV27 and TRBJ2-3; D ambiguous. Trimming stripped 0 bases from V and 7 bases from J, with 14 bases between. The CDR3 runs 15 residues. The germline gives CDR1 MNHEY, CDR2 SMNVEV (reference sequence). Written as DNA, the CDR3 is TGTGCCAGCAGTTTATCCGCCGACCTGGGGAATACGCAGTATTTT. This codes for CASSLSADLGNTQYF.

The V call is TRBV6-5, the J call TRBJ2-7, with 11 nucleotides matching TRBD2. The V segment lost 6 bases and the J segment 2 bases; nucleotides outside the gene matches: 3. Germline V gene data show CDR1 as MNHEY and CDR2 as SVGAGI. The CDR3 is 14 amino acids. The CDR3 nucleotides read TGTGCCAGCAGGGGACTAGCGGCCACCTACGAGCAGTACTTC. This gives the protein CASRGLAATYEQYF.

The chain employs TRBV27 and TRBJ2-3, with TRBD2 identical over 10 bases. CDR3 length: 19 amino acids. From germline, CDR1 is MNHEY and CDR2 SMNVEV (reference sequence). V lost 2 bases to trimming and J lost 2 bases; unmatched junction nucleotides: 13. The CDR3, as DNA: TGTGCCAGCAGTTTACTAGCGGGAGTTAGAGACTGGCCCACAGATACGCAGTATTTT. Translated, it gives CASSLLAGVRDWPTDTQYF.

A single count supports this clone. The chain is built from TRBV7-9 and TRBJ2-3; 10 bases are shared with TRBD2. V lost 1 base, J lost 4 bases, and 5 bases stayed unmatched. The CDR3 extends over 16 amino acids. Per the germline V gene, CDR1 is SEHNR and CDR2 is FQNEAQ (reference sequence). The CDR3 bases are TGTGCCAGCAGCTTAGTTACGCTAGCGGGAGCAGATACGCAGTATTTT. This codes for CASSLVTLAGADTQYF.

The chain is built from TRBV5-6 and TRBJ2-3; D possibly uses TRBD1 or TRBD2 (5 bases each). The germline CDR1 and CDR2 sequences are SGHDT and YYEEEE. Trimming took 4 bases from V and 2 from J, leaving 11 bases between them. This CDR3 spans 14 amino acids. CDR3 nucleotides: TGTGCCAGCAGCGGGACCCTTATCACAGATACGCAGTATTTT. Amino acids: CASSGTLITDTQYF.

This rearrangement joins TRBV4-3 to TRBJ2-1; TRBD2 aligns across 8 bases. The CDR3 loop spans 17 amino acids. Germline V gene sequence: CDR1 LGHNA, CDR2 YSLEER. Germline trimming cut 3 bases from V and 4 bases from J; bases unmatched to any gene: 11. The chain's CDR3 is CASSQEPSGRGYNEQFF. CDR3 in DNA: TGCGCCAGCAGCCAGGAACCGAGCGGGAGAGGGTACAATGAGCAGTTCTTC.

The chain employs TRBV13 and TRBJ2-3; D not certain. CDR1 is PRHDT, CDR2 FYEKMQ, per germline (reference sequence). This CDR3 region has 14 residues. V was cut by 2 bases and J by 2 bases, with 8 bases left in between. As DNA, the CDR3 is TGTGCCAGCAGCTTATTGGGGTACACAGATACGCAGTATTTT. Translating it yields CASSLLGYTDTQYF. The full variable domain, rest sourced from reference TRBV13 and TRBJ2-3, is AAGVIQSPRHLIKEKRETATLKCYPIPRHDTVYWYQQGPGQDPQFLISFYEKMQSDKGSIPDRFSAQQFSDYHSELNMSSLELGDSALYFCASSLLGYTDTQYFGPGTRLTVL.